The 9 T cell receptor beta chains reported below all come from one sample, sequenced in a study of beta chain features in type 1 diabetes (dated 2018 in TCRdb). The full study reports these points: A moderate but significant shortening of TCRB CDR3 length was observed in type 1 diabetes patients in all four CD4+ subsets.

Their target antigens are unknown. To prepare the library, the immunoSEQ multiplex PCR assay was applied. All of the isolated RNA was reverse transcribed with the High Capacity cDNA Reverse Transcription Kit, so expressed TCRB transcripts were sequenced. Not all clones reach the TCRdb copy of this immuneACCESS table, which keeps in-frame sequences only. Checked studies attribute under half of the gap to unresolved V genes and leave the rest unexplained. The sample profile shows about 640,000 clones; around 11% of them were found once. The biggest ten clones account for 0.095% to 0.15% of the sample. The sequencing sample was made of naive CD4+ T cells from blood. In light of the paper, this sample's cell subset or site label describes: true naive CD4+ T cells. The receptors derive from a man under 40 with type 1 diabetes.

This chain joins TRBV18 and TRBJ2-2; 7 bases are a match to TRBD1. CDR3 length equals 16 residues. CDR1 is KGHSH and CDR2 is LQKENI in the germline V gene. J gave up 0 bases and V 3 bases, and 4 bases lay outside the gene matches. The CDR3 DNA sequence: TGTGCCAGCTCACCCGGGACAGAATCGAACACCGGGGAGCTGTTTTTT. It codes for CASSPGTESNTGELFF.

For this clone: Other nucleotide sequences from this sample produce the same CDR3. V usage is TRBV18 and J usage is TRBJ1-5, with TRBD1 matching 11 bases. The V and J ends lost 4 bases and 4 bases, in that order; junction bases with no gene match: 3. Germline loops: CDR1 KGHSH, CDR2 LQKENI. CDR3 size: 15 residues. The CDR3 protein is CASSRGQGDNQPQHF. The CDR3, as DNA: TGTGCCAGCTCACGGGGACAGGGGGATAATCAGCCCCAGCATTTT. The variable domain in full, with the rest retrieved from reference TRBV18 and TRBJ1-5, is NAGVMQNPRHLVRRRGQEARLRCSPMKGHSHVYWYRQLPEEGLKFMVYLQKENIIDESGMPKERFSAEFPKEGPSILRIQQVVRGDSAAYFCASSRGQGDNQPQHFGDGTRLSIL.

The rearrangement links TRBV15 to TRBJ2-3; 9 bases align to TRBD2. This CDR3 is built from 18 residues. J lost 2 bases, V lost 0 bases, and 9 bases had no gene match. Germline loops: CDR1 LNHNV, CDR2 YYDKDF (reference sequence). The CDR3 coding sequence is TGTGCCACCAGCAGAGAGGGCATAGCGGGGGCTTCCACAGATACGCAGTATTTT. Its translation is CATSREGIAGASTDTQYF.

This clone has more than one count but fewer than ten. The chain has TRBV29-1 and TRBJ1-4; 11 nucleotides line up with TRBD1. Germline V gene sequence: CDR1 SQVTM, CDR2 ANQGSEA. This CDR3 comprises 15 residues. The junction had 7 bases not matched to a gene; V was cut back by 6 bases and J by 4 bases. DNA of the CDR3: TGCAGCGTGAAATTAGGGACAGGGGGTAATGAAAAACTGTTTTTT. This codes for CSVKLGTGGNEKLFF. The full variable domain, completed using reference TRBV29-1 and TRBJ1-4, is SAVISQKPSRDICQRGTSLTIQCQVDSQVTMMFWYRQQPGQSLTLIATANQGSEATYESGFVIDKFPISRPNLTFSTLTVSNMSPEDSSIYLCSVKLGTGGNEKLFFGSGTQLSVL.

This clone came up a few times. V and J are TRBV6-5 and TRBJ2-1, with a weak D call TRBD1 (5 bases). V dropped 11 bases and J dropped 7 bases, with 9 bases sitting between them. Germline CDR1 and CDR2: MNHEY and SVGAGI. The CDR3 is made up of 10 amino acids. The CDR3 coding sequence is TGTGCCGCAGGGCGGAATGAGCAGTTCTTC. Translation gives CAAGRNEQFF.

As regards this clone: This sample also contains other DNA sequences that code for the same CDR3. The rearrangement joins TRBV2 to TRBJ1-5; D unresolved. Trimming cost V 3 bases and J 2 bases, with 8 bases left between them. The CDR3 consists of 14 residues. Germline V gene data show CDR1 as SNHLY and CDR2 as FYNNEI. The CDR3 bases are TGTGCCAGCAGTGAGAATGGAGGCAATCAGCCCCAGCATTTT. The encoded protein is CASSENGGNQPQHF.

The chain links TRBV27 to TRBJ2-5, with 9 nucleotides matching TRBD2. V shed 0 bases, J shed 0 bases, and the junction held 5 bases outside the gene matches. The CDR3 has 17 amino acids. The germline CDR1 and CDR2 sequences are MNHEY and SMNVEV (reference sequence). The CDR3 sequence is CASSLSLAGLYQETQYF. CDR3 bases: TGTGCCAGCAGTTTATCCCTAGCGGGGCTCTACCAAGAGACCCAGTACTTC.

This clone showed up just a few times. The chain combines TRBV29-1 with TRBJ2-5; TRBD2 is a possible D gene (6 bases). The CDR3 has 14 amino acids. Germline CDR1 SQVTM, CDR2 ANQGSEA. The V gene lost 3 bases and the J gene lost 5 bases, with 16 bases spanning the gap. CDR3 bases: TGCAGCGTTGAGGGGGGACTTTCATGGGAGACCCAGTACTTC. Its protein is CSVEGGLSWETQYF.

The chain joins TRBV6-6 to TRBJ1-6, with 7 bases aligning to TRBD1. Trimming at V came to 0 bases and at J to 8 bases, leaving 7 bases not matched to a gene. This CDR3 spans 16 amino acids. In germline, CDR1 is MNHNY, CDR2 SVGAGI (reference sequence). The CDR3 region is CASSYSGQPRDSPLHF. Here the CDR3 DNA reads TGTGCCAGCAGTTACTCGGGACAGCCAAGGGATTCACCCCTCCACTTT.